This T cell receptor (beta chain) is drawn from a study of CD8+ T cells in alopecia areata. Overall study results and limits: Higher clonality than in normal scalp was seen in lesional scalp, especially alopecia totalis/universalis.

V lost 3 bases to trimming and J lost 1 base, with 9 bases between them. This CDR3 has 13 residues. Germline V gene data show CDR1 as SQVTM and CDR2 as ANQGSEA. A few counts support this clone. The antigen remains undetermined. Extracted RNA was reverse transcribed into cDNA, the sequencing template. Using immunoSEQ multiplex PCR, the repertoire was profiled, and TCRdb retains in-frame clones only, with some absent. The sample lists approximately 89,000 clones; 40% to 45% were seen once. The receptor's source is a human donor with alopecia areata. The chain combines TRBV29-1 with TRBJ1-1; no firm D call. Sequenced input: CD4+ T cells sorted from blood. The CDR3 DNA is TGCAGCGTTGATAAGCGAGAGAACACTGAAGCTTTCTTT. It translates to CSVDKRENTEAFF.